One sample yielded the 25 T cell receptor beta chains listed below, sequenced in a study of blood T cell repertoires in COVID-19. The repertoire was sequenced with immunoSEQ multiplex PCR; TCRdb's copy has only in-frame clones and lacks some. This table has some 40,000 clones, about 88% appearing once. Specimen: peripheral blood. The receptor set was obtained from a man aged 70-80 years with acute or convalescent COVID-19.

The DNA for the CDR3 is TGTGCCAGTAGTACCCGCATAGTGGCTAATGAAAAACTGTTTTTT. It translates to CASSTRIVANEKLFF. The V gene is TRBV19, the J gene TRBJ1-4; D uncertain. This CDR3 has 15 residues. Germline V gene data show CDR1 as LNHDA and CDR2 as SQIVND (reference sequence). Trimming took 4 bases from V and 3 from J, leaving 12 bases between them.

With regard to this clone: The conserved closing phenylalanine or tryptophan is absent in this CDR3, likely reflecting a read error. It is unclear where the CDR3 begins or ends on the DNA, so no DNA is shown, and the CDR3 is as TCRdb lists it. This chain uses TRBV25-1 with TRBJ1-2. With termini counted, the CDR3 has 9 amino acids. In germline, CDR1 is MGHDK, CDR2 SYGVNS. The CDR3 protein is CASSREAPP.

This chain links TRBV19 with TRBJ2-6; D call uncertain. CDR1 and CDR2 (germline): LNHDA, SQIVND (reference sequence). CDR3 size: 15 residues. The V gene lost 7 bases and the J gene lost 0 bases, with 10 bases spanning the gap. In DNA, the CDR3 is TGTGCCAGTACCCCCCCGGGCTCTGGGGCCAACGTCCTGACTTTC. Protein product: CASTPPGSGANVLTF.

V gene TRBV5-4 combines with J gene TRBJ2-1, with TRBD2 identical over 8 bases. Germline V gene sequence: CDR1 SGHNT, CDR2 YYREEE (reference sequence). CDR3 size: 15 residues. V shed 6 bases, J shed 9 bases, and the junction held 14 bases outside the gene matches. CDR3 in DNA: TGTGCCAGCACCAAGACTAGCCCGGGGGGGGGTGAGCAGTTCTTC. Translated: CASTKTSPGGGEQFF. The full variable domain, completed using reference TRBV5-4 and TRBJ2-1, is ETGVTQSPTHLIKTRGQQVTLRCSSQSGHNTVSWYQQALGQGPQFIFQYYREEENGRGNFPPRFSGLQFPNYSSELNVNALELDDSALYLCASTKTSPGGGEQFFGPGTRLTVL.

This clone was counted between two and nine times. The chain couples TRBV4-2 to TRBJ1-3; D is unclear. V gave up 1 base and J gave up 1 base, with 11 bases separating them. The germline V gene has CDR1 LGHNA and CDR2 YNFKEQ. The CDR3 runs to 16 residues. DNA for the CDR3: TGTGCCAGCAGCCAAGTGGGCAGCTCATCTGGAAACACCATATATTTT. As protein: CASSQVGSSSGNTIYF.

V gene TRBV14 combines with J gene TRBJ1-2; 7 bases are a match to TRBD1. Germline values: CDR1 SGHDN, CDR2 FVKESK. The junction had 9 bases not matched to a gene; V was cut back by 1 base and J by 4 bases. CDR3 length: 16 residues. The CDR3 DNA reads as TGTGCCAGCAGCCAAGTAGCCGGGACAGAATCCTATGGCTACACCTTC. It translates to CASSQVAGTESYGYTF.

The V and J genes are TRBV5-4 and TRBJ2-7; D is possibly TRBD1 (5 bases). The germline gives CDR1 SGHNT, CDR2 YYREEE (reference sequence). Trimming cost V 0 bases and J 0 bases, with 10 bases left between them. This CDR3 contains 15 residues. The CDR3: CASSLVGADSYEQYF. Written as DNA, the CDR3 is TGTGCCAGCAGCTTGGTAGGGGCCGACTCCTACGAGCAGTACTTC.

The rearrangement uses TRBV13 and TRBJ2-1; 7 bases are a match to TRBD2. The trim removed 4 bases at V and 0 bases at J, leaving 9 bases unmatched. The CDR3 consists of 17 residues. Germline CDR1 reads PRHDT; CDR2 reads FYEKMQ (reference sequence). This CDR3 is CASSSLVGEGSYNEQFF. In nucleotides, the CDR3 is TGTGCCAGCAGCTCCCTCGTCGGGGAGGGCTCCTACAATGAGCAGTTCTTC.

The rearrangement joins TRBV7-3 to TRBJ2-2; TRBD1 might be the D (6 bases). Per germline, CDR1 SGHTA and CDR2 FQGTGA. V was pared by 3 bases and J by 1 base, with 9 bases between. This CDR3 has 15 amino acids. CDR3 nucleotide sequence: TGTGCCAGCAGCTTGGGGACAATGAACACCGGGGAGCTGTTTTTT. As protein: CASSLGTMNTGELFF.

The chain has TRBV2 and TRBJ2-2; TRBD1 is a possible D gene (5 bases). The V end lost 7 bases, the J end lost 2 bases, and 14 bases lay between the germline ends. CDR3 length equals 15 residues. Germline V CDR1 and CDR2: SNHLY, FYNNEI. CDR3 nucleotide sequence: TGTGCCAGCAAGGTCCTCTGGGGCAACACCGGGGAGCTGTTTTTT. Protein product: CASKVLWGNTGELFF.

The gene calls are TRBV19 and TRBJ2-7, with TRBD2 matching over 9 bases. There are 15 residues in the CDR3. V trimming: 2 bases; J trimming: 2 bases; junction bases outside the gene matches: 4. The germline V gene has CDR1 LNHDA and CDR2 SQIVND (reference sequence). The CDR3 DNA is TGTGCCAGTAGTATAAGACTAGCGGCTACCTACGAGCAGTACTTC. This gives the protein CASSIRLAATYEQYF.

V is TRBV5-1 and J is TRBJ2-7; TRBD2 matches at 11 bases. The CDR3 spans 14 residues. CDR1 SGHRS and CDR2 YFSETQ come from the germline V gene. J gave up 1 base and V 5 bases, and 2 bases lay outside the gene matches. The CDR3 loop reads CASSGTSGSYEQYF. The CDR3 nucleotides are TGCGCCAGCAGTGGGACTAGCGGATCCTACGAGCAGTACTTC.

CDR3 sequence: CASSSPRWDRAREQYF. CDR3 bases: TGTGCCAGCAGTTCCCCCCGGTGGGACAGGGCCCGCGAGCAGTACTTC. This chain links TRBV11-2 with TRBJ2-7; 9 nucleotides match TRBD1. CDR1 SGHAT and CDR2 FQNNGV come from the germline V gene. The CDR3 contains 16 residues. J was trimmed by 6 bases and V by 6 bases; bases with no gene match: 15. The full variable domain, its missing parts supplied by reference TRBV11-2 and TRBJ2-7, is EAGVAQSPRYKIIEKRQSVAFWCNPISGHATLYWYQQILGQGPKLLIQFQNNGVVDDSQLPKDRFSAERLKGVDSTLKIQPAKLEDSAVYLCASSSPRWDRAREQYFGPGTRLTVT.

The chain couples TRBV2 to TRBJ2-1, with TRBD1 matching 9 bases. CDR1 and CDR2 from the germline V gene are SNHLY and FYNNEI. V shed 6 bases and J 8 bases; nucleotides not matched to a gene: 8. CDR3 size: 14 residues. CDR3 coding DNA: TGTGCCAGCAGACCGGGACAGGGAGGTCATGAGCAGTTCTTC. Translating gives CASRPGQGGHEQFF.

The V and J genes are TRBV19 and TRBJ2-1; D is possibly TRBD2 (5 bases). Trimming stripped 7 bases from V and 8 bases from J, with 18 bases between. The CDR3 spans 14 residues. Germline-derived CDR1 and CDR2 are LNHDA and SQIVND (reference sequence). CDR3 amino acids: CASKTDPAGHEQFF. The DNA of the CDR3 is TGTGCCAGTAAGACGGACCCCGCGGGTCATGAGCAGTTCTTC.

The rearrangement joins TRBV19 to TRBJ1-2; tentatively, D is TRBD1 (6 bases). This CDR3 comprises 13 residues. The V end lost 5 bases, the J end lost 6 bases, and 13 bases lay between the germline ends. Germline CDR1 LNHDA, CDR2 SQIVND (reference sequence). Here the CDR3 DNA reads TGTGCCAGTAGTGGACAGCGTTTCCATGGCTACACCTTC. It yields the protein CASSGQRFHGYTF.

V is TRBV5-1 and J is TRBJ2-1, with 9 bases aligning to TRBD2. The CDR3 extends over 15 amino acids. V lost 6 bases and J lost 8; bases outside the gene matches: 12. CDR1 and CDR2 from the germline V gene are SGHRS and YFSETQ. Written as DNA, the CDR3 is TGCGCCAGCAACCTACTAGCGGGTAGTGGAGATGAGCAGTTCTTC. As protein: CASNLLAGSGDEQFF.

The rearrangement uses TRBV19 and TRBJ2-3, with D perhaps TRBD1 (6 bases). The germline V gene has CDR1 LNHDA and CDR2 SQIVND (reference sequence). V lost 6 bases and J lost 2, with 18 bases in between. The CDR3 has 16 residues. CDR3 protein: CASRDRGQSLTDTQYF. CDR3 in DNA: TGTGCCAGTAGAGACCGAGGACAGAGTCTCACAGATACGCAGTATTTT.

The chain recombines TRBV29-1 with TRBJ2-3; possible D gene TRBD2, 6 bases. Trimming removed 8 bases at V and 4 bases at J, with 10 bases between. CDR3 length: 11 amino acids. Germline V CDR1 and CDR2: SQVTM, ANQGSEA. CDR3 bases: TGCAGCTGCCGGGAGTCAGATACGCAGTATTTT. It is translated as CSCRESDTQYF.

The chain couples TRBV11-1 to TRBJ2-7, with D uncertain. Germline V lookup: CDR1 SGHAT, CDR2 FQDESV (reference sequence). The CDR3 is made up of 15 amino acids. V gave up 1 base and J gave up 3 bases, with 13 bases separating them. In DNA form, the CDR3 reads TGTGCCAGCAGCTTAGGTCCTAGTATGGGCTACGAGCAGTACTTC. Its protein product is CASSLGPSMGYEQYF.

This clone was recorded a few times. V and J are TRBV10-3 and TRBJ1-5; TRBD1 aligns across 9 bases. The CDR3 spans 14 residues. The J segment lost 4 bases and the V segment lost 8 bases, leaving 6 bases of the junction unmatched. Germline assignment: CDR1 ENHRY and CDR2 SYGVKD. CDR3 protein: CAIATGGGNQPQHF. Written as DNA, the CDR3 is TGTGCCATCGCGACAGGGGGAGGGAATCAGCCCCAGCATTTT.

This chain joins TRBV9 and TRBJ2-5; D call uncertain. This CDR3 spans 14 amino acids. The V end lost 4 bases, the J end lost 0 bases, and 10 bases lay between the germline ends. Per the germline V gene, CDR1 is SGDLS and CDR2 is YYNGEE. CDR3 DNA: TGTGCCAGCAGCCCGACTGGATACCAAGAGACCCAGTACTTC. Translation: CASSPTGYQETQYF.

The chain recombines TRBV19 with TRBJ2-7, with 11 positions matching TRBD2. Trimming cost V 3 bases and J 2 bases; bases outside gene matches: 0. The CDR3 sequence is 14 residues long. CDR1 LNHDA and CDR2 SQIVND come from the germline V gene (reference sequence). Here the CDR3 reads CASSMGLAAYEQYF. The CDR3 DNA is TGTGCCAGTAGTATGGGACTAGCGGCCTACGAGCAGTACTTC. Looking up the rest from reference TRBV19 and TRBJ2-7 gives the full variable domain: DGGITQSPKYLFRKEGQNVTLSCEQNLNHDAMYWYRQDPGQGLRLIYYSQIVNDFQKGDIAEGYSVSREKKESFPLTVTSAQKNPTAFYLCASSMGLAAYEQYFGPGTRLTVT.

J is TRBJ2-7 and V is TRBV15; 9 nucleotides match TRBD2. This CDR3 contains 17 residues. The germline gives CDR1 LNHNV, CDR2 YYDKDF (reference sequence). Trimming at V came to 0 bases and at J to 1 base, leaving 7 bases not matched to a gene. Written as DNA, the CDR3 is TGTGCCACCAGCAGAGAAACCGGGACTAGCTCTTCCTACGAGCAGTACTTC. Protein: CATSRETGTSSSYEQYF.

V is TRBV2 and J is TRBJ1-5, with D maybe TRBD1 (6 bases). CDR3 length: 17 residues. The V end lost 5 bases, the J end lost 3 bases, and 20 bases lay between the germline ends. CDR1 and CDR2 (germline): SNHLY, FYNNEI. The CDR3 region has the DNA TGTGCCAGCAGTCCGGGGAACAGGGTACCCAACAATCAGCCCCAGCATTTT. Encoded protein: CASSPGNRVPNNQPQHF.